Here is one T cell receptor beta chain with its context. Germline-derived CDR1 and CDR2 are ENHRY and SYGVKD. The CDR3 spans 14 residues. J lost 4 bases, V lost 3 bases, and 5 bases had no gene match. Vbeta (60) and Jbeta (13) primers were used in the PCR. Some clones are missing from TCRdb's copy, which holds only in-frame ones; the method was immunoSEQ multiplex PCR. The sample contains approximately 90,000 clones, under 85% of which appear only once. This entry belongs to a study of cytomegalovirus exposure and HLA in healthy donors. Material for sequencing was PBMCs. The rearrangement uses TRBV10-3 and TRBJ2-7; 8 nucleotides line up with TRBD1. The receptor was derived from a male donor in good health and CMV-seronegative. CDR3 bases: TGTGCCATCAGTGAACAGGGGGTTGGTTACGAGCAGTACTTC. It encodes CAISEQGVGYEQYF.